This is a list of T cell receptor beta chains from one sample in a study of blood T cells in healthy people across ages. TCRdb analysed the 5' RACE reads with MiXCR anew, one entry per CDR3 protein. The table lists 1.5 million or so distinct CDR3 sequences, less than 45% of them singletons. Sequencing was carried out using blood. The receptors were gathered from a woman aged 18-29 years in good health. Both conserved end residues are part of each CDR3. The D gene is left open where the match is weak. Clone size is stated in some rows and not others, as once, few, many or a class when expanded.

D	V	J	size	DNA	CDR3
TRBD2	TRBV4-1	TRBJ2-1	few	TGCGCCAGCAGCCACAACACCCTAGCGGGGGAGTACAATGAGCAGTTCTTC	CASSHNTLAGEYNEQFF
-	TRBV5-6	TRBJ1-5	-	TGTGCCAGCAGCTGGTGGGGGGGCGGGAATCAGCCCCAGCATTTT	CASSWWGGGNQPQHF
TRBD2	TRBV5-1	TRBJ2-2	-	TGCGCCAGCAGCTTAACTAGCGGGGGACAAACCGGGGAGCTGTTTTTT	CASSLTSGGQTGELFF
TRBD1	TRBV7-9	TRBJ1-5	few	TGTGCCAGCAGCCGACAGGGGTTTGGAGATCAGCCCCAGCATTTT	CASSRQGFGDQPQHF
-	TRBV12-3/TRBV12-4	TRBJ2-3	-	TGTGCCAGCAGTTTAGTACAGACCACAGATACGCAGTATTTT	CASSLVQTTDTQYF
TRBD1	TRBV6-1	TRBJ2-7	many	TGTGCCAGCAGTCTCCTCTCGGGGCAGGGGGCAGGCGAGCAGTACTTC	CASSLLSGQGAGEQYF
TRBD2	TRBV10-3	TRBJ2-1	-	TGTGCCATCAGTGAGTCTGTAGCGGGGATAAGGAATGAGCAGTTCTTC	CAISESVAGIRNEQFF
-	TRBV6-5	TRBJ2-5	-	TGTGCCAGCAGTCTTTCTTGGGGCCGAGAGACCCAGTACTTC	CASSLSWGRETQYF
TRBD1	TRBV12-3/TRBV12-4	TRBJ1-1	-	TGTGCCAGCAGCTCAACCGGGACAGGGAGGCTCGCTGAAGCTTTCTTT	CASSSTGTGRLAEAFF
TRBD1	TRBV27	TRBJ2-1	-	TGTGCCAGCACCCCCGGGACAGGGCCGTGGAATGAGCAGTTCTTC	CASTPGTGPWNEQFF
TRBD1	TRBV4-3	TRBJ1-2	-	TGCGCCAGCGGCCAAGATGAGGGGGCTTCTCGGGGCTACACCTTC	CASGQDEGASRGYTF
-	TRBV28	TRBJ1-2	few	TGTGCCAGCAGTTCCACCGACTGGGGAGGCTATGGCTACACCTTC	CASSSTDWGGYGYTF
-	TRBV6-5	TRBJ2-7	few	TGTGCCAGCAGAAATTCGGGACCTCCCTACGAGCAGTACTTC	CASRNSGPPYEQYF
-	TRBV6-5	TRBJ1-1	-	TGTGCCAGCAGTTCAGCAGTGACCACTGAAGCTTTCTTT	CASSSAVTTEAFF
-	TRBV12-3/TRBV12-4	TRBJ2-7	-	TGTGCCAGCAGTTTACCCAACTTAAGCCGGTCGGTAGTTGCCGAGCAGTACTTC	CASSLPNLSRSVVAEQYF
-	TRBV15	TRBJ1-2	few	TGTGCCACCAGCAGAGAGCGGTCTAGCTATGGCTACACCTTC	CATSRERSSYGYTF
-	TRBV7-2	TRBJ2-3	-	TGTGTCAGCAGCTTTGACAGGCGAACCACAGATACGCAGTATTTT	CVSSFDRRTTDTQYF
TRBD1	TRBV29-1	TRBJ2-3	-	TGCAGCGTTACCCCCGGACAGGGTTATACAGATACGCAGTATTTT	CSVTPGQGYTDTQYF
-	TRBV20-1	TRBJ2-7	-	TGCAGTGCTAAACGAGCGCCGTCCTACGAGCAGTACTTC	CSAKRAPSYEQYF
TRBD2	TRBV9	TRBJ2-3	many	TGTGCCAGCAGCCTTAGACGCGGGGGGGCCCAAGATACGCAGTATTTT	CASSLRRGGAQDTQYF
-	TRBV6-1	TRBJ2-3	-	TGTGCCAGCAGTGAAGCGGTCGGGCTGATAGGGGATACGCAGTATTTT	CASSEAVGLIGDTQYF
-	TRBV6-5	TRBJ1-4	few	TGTGCCAGCGCCCCGGGGGGAGCTAATGAAAAACTGTTTTTT	CASAPGGANEKLFF
-	TRBV6-5	TRBJ2-7	few	TGTGCCAGCAGCTACTACCCCCGGGCCATCGACTACGAGCAGTACTTC	CASSYYPRAIDYEQYF
-	TRBV4-1	TRBJ1-2	-	TGCGCCAGCAGCCAAGATAATCCGGTTGTCTATGGCTACACCTTC	CASSQDNPVVYGYTF
-	TRBV12-3/TRBV12-4	TRBJ2-6	few	TGTGCCAGTAGACAGGATGGCTCTGGGGCCAACGTCCTGACTTTC	CASRQDGSGANVLTF
-	TRBV21-1	TRBJ1-5	-	TGTGCCAGCGTCCCATATGGCAATCAGCCCCAGCATTTT	CASVPYGNQPQHF
-	TRBV11-2	TRBJ2-1	-	TGTGCCAGCACCATTAACTCTTACAATGAGCAGTTCTTC	CASTINSYNEQFF
-	TRBV20-1	TRBJ2-3	many	TGCAGTGCTAGCCGTAGGGGTACAGATACGCAGTATTTT	CSASRRGTDTQYF
-	TRBV2	TRBJ2-7	many	TGTGCCAGCAGCTCTAGTACATTAGGCTACGAGCAGTACTTC	CASSSSTLGYEQYF
TRBD2	TRBV20-1	TRBJ2-7	-	TGCAGTGCTAGAGTGAGCGGGGGCTCCTACAATGAGCAGTACTTC	CSARVSGGSYNEQYF
TRBD1	TRBV10-3	TRBJ2-1	-	TGTGCCATCAGTGACCCCCTAGGACAGGGGACGCTGGGTGAGCAGTTCTTC	CAISDPLGQGTLGEQFF
-	TRBV6-5	TRBJ2-7	-	TGTGCCAGCAAGAAGGGACGGTGGATCTACGAGCAGTACTTC	CASKKGRWIYEQYF
TRBD1	TRBV3-1	TRBJ2-3	-	TGTGCCAGCAGCCAGAGGGGGCCGTATAGCACAGATACGCAGTATTTT	CASSQRGPYSTDTQYF
-	TRBV20-1	TRBJ2-7	few	TGCAGTGCTAGACCAGACCATAGGCCCTACGAGCAGTACTTC	CSARPDHRPYEQYF
-	TRBV6-2/TRBV6-3	TRBJ2-2	-	TGTGCCAGCAGGGATAACTTACGGGACACCGGGGAGCTGTTTTTT	CASRDNLRDTGELFF
-	TRBV5-6	TRBJ1-1	-	TGTGCCAGCAGCCGTAGGGGGGCCGAAATGAACACTGAGGCTTTCTTT	CASSRRGAEMNTEAFF
-	TRBV20-1	TRBJ2-4	-	TGCAGTGCCCTCGGTGGAGGCAAAAACATTCAGTACTTC	CSALGGGKNIQYF
-	TRBV6-6	TRBJ1-2	few	TGTGCCAGCAGTTACCACGGAACCTATGGCTACACCTTC	CASSYHGTYGYTF